A selection of T cell receptor beta chains follows, all from one sample in a study of shared clonotypes between healthy human individuals. Clones were sequenced by immunoSEQ multiplex PCR, and TCRdb holds only the in-frame ones, with some missing. Among 850,000 to 1,100,000 clones listed, 77% were seen once. Sample: memory CD4+ T cells from PBMCs. Receptors were obtained from a young man in good health. Some clones in this sample may be carry-over from other donors' samples. Both conserved end residues are part of each CDR3. A D gene is named only where the DNA matches it firmly. A clone size is listed for some rows: how often the clone was seen (once, few, many), or a class if it is expanded.

DNA: TGTGCCAGCAGTGGGACAGTCCTAGCCTACGAGCAGTACTTC
CDR3: CASSGTVLAYEQYF
J: TRBJ2-7
D: .
size: .
V: TRBV2

DNA: TGTGCCAGTAGTCCTAGAGGGGGGATAGCCAAAAACATTCAGTACTTC
CDR3: CASSPRGGIAKNIQYF
J: TRBJ2-4
D: .
size: .
V: TRBV19

DNA: TGTGCCATCAGGAGCCGGGACGGGGAGATCTCTGGGGCCAACGTCCTGACTTTC
CDR3: CAIRSRDGEISGANVLTF
J: TRBJ2-6
D: .
size: .
V: TRBV10-3

DNA: TGTGCCAGCAGCGCCCCTAGCGGAGGTCAGCCCCAGCATTTT
CDR3: CASSAPSGGQPQHF
J: TRBJ1-5
D: .
size: once
V: TRBV6-1

DNA: TGTGCCAGCAGTCCCCCTGGATCCTACACAGATACGCAGTATTTT
CDR3: CASSPPGSYTDTQYF
J: TRBJ2-3
D: .
size: .
V: TRBV6-1

DNA: TGCGCCAGCAGTGACTCCGGCCGAGGTGGGGAGCTGTTTTTT
CDR3: CASSDSGRGGELFF
J: TRBJ2-2
D: .
size: many
V: TRBV10-1

DNA: TGTGCCAGCAGCGCCGGTGTGGAGCGGGGCAATGAGCAGTTCTTC
CDR3: CASSAGVERGNEQFF
J: TRBJ2-1
D: TRBD2
size: .
V: TRBV9

DNA: TGTGCCAGCAGTACGTCAGGCGACAGGAACACTGAAGCTTTCTTT
CDR3: CASSTSGDRNTEAFF
J: TRBJ1-1
D: .
size: .
V: TRBV6-1

DNA: TGTGCCAGCAGAAAGCCCAGCACAGATACGCAGTATTTT
CDR3: CASRKPSTDTQYF
J: TRBJ2-3
D: .
size: .
V: TRBV6-1

DNA: TGCGCCAGCAGCCAAGATGGAACCGGGTGGGGTGAGCAGTTCTTC
CDR3: CASSQDGTGWGEQFF
J: TRBJ2-1
D: .
size: once
V: TRBV4-3

DNA: TGCGCCAGCAGCTCGGGACGAACTAATGAAAAACTGTTTTTT
CDR3: CASSSGRTNEKLFF
J: TRBJ1-4
D: .
size: .
V: TRBV5-1

DNA: TGCGCCAGCAGCTTTCCCTCTGGCGGCGGGAGGGGCGAGCAGTACTTC
CDR3: CASSFPSGGGRGEQYF
J: TRBJ2-7
D: TRBD2
size: .
V: TRBV5-1

DNA: TGTGCCAGCAGTTTGGGTGGCTACACCTTC
CDR3: CASSLGGYTF
J: TRBJ1-2
D: .
size: .
V: TRBV28

DNA: TGTGCCAGCTCACTCCAACTCGCGGACAATGAGCAGTTCTTC
CDR3: CASSLQLADNEQFF
J: TRBJ2-1
D: .
size: .
V: TRBV18

DNA: TGCGCCAGCGGCCCCCAGTCGGGACAGGGGGCGCGTGGCTACACCTTC
CDR3: CASGPQSGQGARGYTF
J: TRBJ1-2
D: TRBD1
size: .
V: TRBV5-1

DNA: TGTGCCAGCAGTTCTATCTCAGGGGACGAAAAACTGTTTTTT
CDR3: CASSSISGDEKLFF
J: TRBJ1-4
D: .
size: .
V: TRBV27

DNA: TGTGCCAGTAGTATATTAGGTGAAAAACTGTTTTTT
CDR3: CASSILGEKLFF
J: TRBJ1-4
D: .
size: .
V: TRBV19

DNA: TGTGCCAGCAGTTCGCGCGGAGGGACTGAAGCTTTCTTT
CDR3: CASSSRGGTEAFF
J: TRBJ1-1
D: .
size: .
V: TRBV6-1

DNA: TGCGCCAGCAGCCAAATAGGGACTAGCACAGATACGCAGTATTTT
CDR3: CASSQIGTSTDTQYF
J: TRBJ2-3
D: .
size: .
V: TRBV4-3

DNA: TGCAGTGCTAGGTCCTTCAATGAGCAGTTCTTC
CDR3: CSARSFNEQFF
J: TRBJ2-1
D: .
size: .
V: TRBV20-1

DNA: TGTGCCAGTAGCCTTGGACCCCTCTACGAGCAGTACTTC
CDR3: CASSLGPLYEQYF
J: TRBJ2-7
D: .
size: .
V: TRBV19

DNA: TGCAGCTCCCGACAGGGAGGGAACACTGAAGCTTTCTTT
CDR3: CSSRQGGNTEAFF
J: TRBJ1-1
D: TRBD1
size: many
V: TRBV29-1

DNA: TGCGCCAGCAGCCTGGGGGGTACCCAAGAGACCCAGTACTTC
CDR3: CASSLGGTQETQYF
J: TRBJ2-5
D: .
size: few
V: TRBV5-1

DNA: TGTGCCAGCAGCTTACTACTAGCGGCCTACTACGAGCAGTACTTC
CDR3: CASSLLLAAYYEQYF
J: TRBJ2-7
D: TRBD2
size: .
V: TRBV11-2

DNA: TGTGCCAGCAGTTACAGGTCAGGGAAGGAGACCCAGTACTTC
CDR3: CASSYRSGKETQYF
J: TRBJ2-5
D: .
size: .
V: TRBV6-6

DNA: TGTGCCAGCAAACGGGGGGCCGGATCCCAAGAGACCCAGTACTTC
CDR3: CASKRGAGSQETQYF
J: TRBJ2-5
D: .
size: .
V: TRBV5-6

DNA: TGTGCCAGCGCGGTAGGGGGAGGCTCCTACGAGCAGTACTTC
CDR3: CASAVGGGSYEQYF
J: TRBJ2-7
D: .
size: .
V: TRBV28

DNA: TGTGCCAGCAGTTACTCGGACTCCTACGAGCAGTACTTC
CDR3: CASSYSDSYEQYF
J: TRBJ2-7
D: .
size: .
V: TRBV6-6

DNA: TGCGCCAGCAGACGGTCAGCCGCCTCGTCCGAGCAGTACTTC
CDR3: CASRRSAASSEQYF
J: TRBJ2-7
D: .
size: .
V: TRBV5-1

DNA: TGCAGCGTTCTGTCCGGGGCCAACGTCCTGACTTTC
CDR3: CSVLSGANVLTF
J: TRBJ2-6
D: .
size: .
V: TRBV29-1

DNA: TGCGCCAGCAGCCTCAGTACTAGTGACGAGCAGTACTTC
CDR3: CASSLSTSDEQYF
J: TRBJ2-7
D: .
size: .
V: TRBV4-3

DNA: TGTGCCATCACGGCCGGGACAGGGTTTGGCCATGAGCAGTTCTTC
CDR3: CAITAGTGFGHEQFF
J: TRBJ2-1
D: TRBD1
size: .
V: TRBV10-3

DNA: TGTGCCAGCAGCTTGGAAGCAGGGGGCATAGGAGAGACCCAGTACTTC
CDR3: CASSLEAGGIGETQYF
J: TRBJ2-5
D: TRBD1
size: .
V: TRBV5-6

DNA: TGTGCCAGCAGTGAAGCGCGACTCAGGGGGGAAAACATTCAGTACTTC
CDR3: CASSEARLRGENIQYF
J: TRBJ2-4
D: .
size: .
V: TRBV6-1

DNA: TGTGCCAGCAGCTCTAAAGGCCAAACGGACGAGCAGTACTTC
CDR3: CASSSKGQTDEQYF
J: TRBJ2-7
D: .
size: .
V: TRBV7-2

DNA: TGTGCCAGTAGTAGCCCGACTAGAGAAAAACTGTTTTTT
CDR3: CASSSPTREKLFF
J: TRBJ1-4
D: .
size: .
V: TRBV19

DNA: TGCAGCGTTCCCCGGACGCAGGCTGGGCTCGGGGAGCAGTACTTC
CDR3: CSVPRTQAGLGEQYF
J: TRBJ2-7
D: .
size: .
V: TRBV29-1

DNA: TGTGCCAGCAGTTACTCCGGGACGAATGACTATGGCTACACCTTC
CDR3: CASSYSGTNDYGYTF
J: TRBJ1-2
D: .
size: .
V: TRBV6-6

DNA: TGTGCCAGCAGCTTGCCCGGGACTAGCGGGGATACGCAGTATTTT
CDR3: CASSLPGTSGDTQYF
J: TRBJ2-3
D: TRBD2
size: .
V: TRBV5-4

DNA: TGTGCCAGCAGCGTAGGAAGTGGGACAGCGAACACTGAAGCTTTCTTT
CDR3: CASSVGSGTANTEAFF
J: TRBJ1-1
D: TRBD1
size: .
V: TRBV9

DNA: TGTGCCAGCAGCTTATGGGATGGCTACACCTTC
CDR3: CASSLWDGYTF
J: TRBJ1-2
D: .
size: once
V: TRBV7-9

DNA: TGTGCCAGCAGCTTATTCAACCGGTATGAGCAGTTCTTC
CDR3: CASSLFNRYEQFF
J: TRBJ2-1
D: .
size: .
V: TRBV7-9

DNA: TGTGCCAGTAGCAGAGGACGGATCTATGGCTACACCTTC
CDR3: CASSRGRIYGYTF
J: TRBJ1-2
D: .
size: few
V: TRBV19

DNA: TGTGCCAGCAGACCGAGCGGGACGTACAATGAGCAGTTCTTC
CDR3: CASRPSGTYNEQFF
J: TRBJ2-1
D: TRBD2
size: .
V: TRBV6-6

DNA: TGTGCCACCGCGGAGGCAGGGGCAACCTACGAGCAGTACTTC
CDR3: CATAEAGATYEQYF
J: TRBJ2-7
D: .
size: .
V: TRBV6-5

DNA: TGTGCCAGCAGTCCCGGGACGTTTTTCTCGAACACTGAAGCTTTCTTT
CDR3: CASSPGTFFSNTEAFF
J: TRBJ1-1
D: .
size: .
V: TRBV6-6

DNA: TGTGCCAGCAGCGCAACCGGGACTAGCGGGAGCCGGGGCCCCTACAATGAGCAGTTCTTC
CDR3: CASSATGTSGSRGPYNEQFF
J: TRBJ2-1
D: TRBD2
size: .
V: TRBV4-2

DNA: TGTGCCAGCAGCGATGACAGAGAAAAACTGTTTTTT
CDR3: CASSDDREKLFF
J: TRBJ1-4
D: .
size: few
V: TRBV5-4

DNA: TGTGCCAGCAGCCCCTGGACAAACGGGAGATGGGATACGCAGTATTTT
CDR3: CASSPWTNGRWDTQYF
J: TRBJ2-3
D: .
size: .
V: TRBV13

DNA: TGTGCCAGCAAGATACGGACATCCTACAATGAGCAGTTCTTC
CDR3: CASKIRTSYNEQFF
J: TRBJ2-1
D: .
size: .
V: TRBV6-1

DNA: TGTGCCAGCTCAGACCAACGGAGCTACAATGAGCAGTTCTTC
CDR3: CASSDQRSYNEQFF
J: TRBJ2-1
D: .
size: .
V: TRBV18

DNA: TGCGCCAGCAGCCAAGACAGTTCAAAAGATACGCAGTATTTT
CDR3: CASSQDSSKDTQYF
J: TRBJ2-3
D: .
size: .
V: TRBV4-1

DNA: TGCAGCGTTGGGGGGAGGGCAGACCGGGGAGATACGCAGTATTTT
CDR3: CSVGGRADRGDTQYF
J: TRBJ2-3
D: TRBD2
size: .
V: TRBV29-1